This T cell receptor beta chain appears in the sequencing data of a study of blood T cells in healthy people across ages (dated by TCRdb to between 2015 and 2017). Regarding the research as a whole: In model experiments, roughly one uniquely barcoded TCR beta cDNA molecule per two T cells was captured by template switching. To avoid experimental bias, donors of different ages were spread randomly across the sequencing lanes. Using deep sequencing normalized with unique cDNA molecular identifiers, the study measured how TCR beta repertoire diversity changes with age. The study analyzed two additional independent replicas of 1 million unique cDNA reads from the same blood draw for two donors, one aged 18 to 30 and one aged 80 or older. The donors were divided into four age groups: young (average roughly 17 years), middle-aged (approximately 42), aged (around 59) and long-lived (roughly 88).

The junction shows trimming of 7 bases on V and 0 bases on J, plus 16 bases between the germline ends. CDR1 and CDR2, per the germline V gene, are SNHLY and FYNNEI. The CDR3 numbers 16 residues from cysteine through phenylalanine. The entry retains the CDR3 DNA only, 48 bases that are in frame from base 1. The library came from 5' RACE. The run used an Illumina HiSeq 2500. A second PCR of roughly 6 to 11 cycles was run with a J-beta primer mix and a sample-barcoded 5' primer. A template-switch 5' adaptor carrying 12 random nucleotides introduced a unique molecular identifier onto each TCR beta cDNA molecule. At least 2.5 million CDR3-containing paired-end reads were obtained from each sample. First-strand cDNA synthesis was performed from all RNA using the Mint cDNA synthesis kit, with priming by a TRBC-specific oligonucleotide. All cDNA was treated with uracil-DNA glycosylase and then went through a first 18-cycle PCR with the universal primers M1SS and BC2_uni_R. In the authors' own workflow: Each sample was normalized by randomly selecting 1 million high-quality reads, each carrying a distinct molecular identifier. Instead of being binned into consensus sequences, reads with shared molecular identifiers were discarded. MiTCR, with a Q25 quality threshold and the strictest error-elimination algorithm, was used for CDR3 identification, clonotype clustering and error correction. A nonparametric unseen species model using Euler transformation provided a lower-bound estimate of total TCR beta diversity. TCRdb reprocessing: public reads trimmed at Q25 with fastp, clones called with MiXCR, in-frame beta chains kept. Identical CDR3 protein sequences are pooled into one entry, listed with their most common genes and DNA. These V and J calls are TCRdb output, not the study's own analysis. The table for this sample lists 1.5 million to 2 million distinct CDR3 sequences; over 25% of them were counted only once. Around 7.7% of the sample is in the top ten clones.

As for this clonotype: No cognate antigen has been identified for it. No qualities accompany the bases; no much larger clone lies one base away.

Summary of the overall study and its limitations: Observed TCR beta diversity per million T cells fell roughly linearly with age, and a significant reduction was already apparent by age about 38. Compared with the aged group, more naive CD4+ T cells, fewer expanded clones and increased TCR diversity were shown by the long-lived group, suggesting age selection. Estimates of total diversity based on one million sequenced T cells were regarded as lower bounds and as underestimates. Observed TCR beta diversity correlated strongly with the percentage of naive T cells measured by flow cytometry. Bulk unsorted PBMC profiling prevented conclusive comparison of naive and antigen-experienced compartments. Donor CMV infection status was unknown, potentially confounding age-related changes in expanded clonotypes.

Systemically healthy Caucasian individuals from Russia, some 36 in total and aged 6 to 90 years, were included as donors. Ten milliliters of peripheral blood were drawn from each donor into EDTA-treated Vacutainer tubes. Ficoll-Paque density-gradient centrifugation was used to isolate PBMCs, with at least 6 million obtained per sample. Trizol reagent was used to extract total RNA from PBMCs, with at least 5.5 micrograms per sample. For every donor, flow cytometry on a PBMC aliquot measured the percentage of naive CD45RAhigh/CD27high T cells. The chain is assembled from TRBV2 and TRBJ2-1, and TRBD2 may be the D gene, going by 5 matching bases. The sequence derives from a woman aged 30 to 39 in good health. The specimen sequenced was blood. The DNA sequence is TGTGCCAGCACCGCGCGGGCCACGAGCTCCTACAATGAGCAGTTCTTC. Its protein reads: CASTARATSSYNEQFF.